This T cell receptor (beta chain) emerged from a study of cytomegalovirus exposure and HLA in healthy donors. Study observations and caveats: Researchers counted roughly 150 TCR beta chains as cytomegalovirus-associated. There were a few CMV-associated chains whose specificity for CMV antigens was confirmed in vitro. HLA restriction was apparent for most CMV-associated TCR beta chains in a later analysis.

With respect to this clone: Antigen: not known.

The PCR had 60 Vbeta and 13 Jbeta primers. Produced via immunoSEQ multiplex PCR; TCRdb's table is partial and in-frame only. The sample consists of over 150,000 clones, around 83% of them appearing once. Healthy bone marrow donors made up the donor group. From germline, CDR1 is SGHRS and CDR2 YFSETQ. V was clipped by 4 bases and J by 5 bases; unmatched bases: 8. The CDR3 extends over 16 amino acids. The chain links TRBV5-1 to TRBJ2-1, with TRBD2 matching over 11 bases. The sequence derives from a woman aged 50 to 65 in good health and CMV-seropositive. Sequences were obtained from PBMCs. CDR3 loop: CASSLSGGASNNEQFF. In DNA form, the CDR3 reads TGCGCCAGCAGCCTTAGCGGGGGGGCCTCGAACAATGAGCAGTTCTTC.